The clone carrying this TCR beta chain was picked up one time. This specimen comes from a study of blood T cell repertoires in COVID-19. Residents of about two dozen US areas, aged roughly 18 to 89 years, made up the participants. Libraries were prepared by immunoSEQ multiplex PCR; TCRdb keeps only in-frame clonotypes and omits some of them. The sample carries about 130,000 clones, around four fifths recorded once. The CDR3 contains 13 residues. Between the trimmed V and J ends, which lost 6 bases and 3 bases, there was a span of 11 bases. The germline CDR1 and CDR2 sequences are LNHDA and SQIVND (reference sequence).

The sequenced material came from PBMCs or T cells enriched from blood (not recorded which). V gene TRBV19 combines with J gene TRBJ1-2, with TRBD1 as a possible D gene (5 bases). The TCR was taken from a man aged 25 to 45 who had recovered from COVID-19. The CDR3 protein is CASRQTTDYGYTF. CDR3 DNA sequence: TGTGCCAGTAGGCAGACGACAGACTATGGCTACACCTTC.